This TCR beta chain was sequenced in a study of patients and donors after allogeneic stem cell transplantation. This CDR3 has 14 residues. V was cut by 4 bases and J by 0 bases, with 11 bases left in between. Germline loops: CDR1 SGHKS, CDR2 YYEKEE (reference sequence). TCRdb reanalysed the RT-PCR reads using MiXCR and keeps one entry per CDR3 protein. The repertoire holds fewer than 75,000 distinct CDR3 sequences, with roughly 15% as singletons. The clonotype was recovered from a human donor who was either an allogeneic HSCT recipient or a stem cell or donor lymphocyte infusion donor (not recorded which). It is not recorded whose cells these are; they may come from a transplant donor. Sequenced input: blood, either unsorted or a sorted T cell fraction (not recorded which). J is TRBJ2-7 and V is TRBV5-5, with D possibly called TRBD1 or TRBD2 (5 bases each). The CDR3 loop is CASSLGRTSYEQYF. The CDR3 coding sequence is TGTGCCAGCAGCCTGGGACGGACCTCCTACGAGCAGTACTTC.